The T cell receptor beta chain under discussion was sequenced for a study of CD8+ T cells in alopecia areata. On the study more broadly: Patients received oral tofacitinib, 5 to 10 mg twice daily, for moderate-to-severe alopecia areata. Patients remained on tofacitinib for 6 to 18 months and then went 6 months without it. Study outcomes and limitations: Whereas mice showed it more clearly, TCR sharing across patients was murkier, possibly because of HLA. Greater clonality was observed in lesional scalp samples, especially alopecia totalis/universalis, versus normal scalp.

Punch biopsies of lesional scalp, plus peripheral blood, were taken from alopecia areata patients. With respect to this clone: Antigen unknown.

RNA was extracted and reverse transcribed into cDNA as the sequencing template. TCRdb keeps only in-frame clones here, not all; method: immunoSEQ multiplex PCR. The sample has about 7,900 clones; 50% to 60% are singletons. Sample: skin, taken at week 0. This receptor was taken from a human donor with alopecia areata.

CDR3 sequence (DNA): TGTGCCAGCAGTGAGGATACAGGGGAAACCGGGGAGCTGTTTTTT. It yields the protein CASSEDTGETGELFF. This chain uses TRBV2 with TRBJ2-2; 7 bases match TRBD1. The CDR3 spans 15 residues. Trimming took 3 bases from V and 5 from J; bases not matched to a gene: 6. Germline V gene lookup returns CDR1 SNHLY and CDR2 FYNNEI. Full variable domain (remainder filled in from reference TRBV2 and TRBJ2-2): EPEVTQTPSHQVTQMGQEVILRCVPISNHLYFYWYRQILGQKVEFLVSFYNNEISEKSEIFDDQFSVERPDGSNFTLKIRSTKLEDSAMYFCASSEDTGETGELFFGEGSRLTVL.